The rows below give T cell receptor beta chains drawn from one sample of a study of T cell responses to AZD1222 COVID-19 vaccine. Generated by immunoSEQ multiplex PCR, the TCRdb table keeps only in-frame clones and is missing some. Here the sample spans over 100,000 clones, 75% to 90% being singletons. The input for sequencing was peripheral blood, taken 28 days after the second AZD1222 dose. The origin of the receptors is an adult who received the AZD1222 COVID-19 vaccine. The conserved cysteine and the conserved F or W are not part of the CDR3 here. Fields, in order: V gene, J gene, CDR3 protein.

>TRBV7-2|TRBJ2-1
ASSMGLAGGINEQF
>TRBV12-3/TRBV12-4|TRBJ1-2
ASSPRGIYGYT
>TRBV7-8|TRBJ1-1
AGSPTKGAF
>TRBV19|TRBJ1-5
ASSPHEVGRNQPQH
>TRBV5-6|TRBJ1-5
ASSLKGGFQPQH
>TRBV5-1|TRBJ2-2
ASSFARGDTGELF
>TRBV7-7|TRBJ2-5
ASSLGGARDQETQY
>TRBV9|TRBJ1-3
ASSEGPVSYTIY
>TRBV7-2|TRBJ2-1
ASTAADYNEQF
>TRBV3-1/TRBV3-2|TRBJ2-1
ASSQDPSRTYNEQF
>TRBV6-5|TRBJ2-1
ASSYSRLAGDEQF
>TRBV19|TRBJ2-7
ASSIAGFSGVEQY
>TRBV19|TRBJ2-6
ASSWESLSGANVLT
>TRBV6-4|TRBJ1-2
ASRDGTGERFYGYT
>TRBV5-8|TRBJ1-2
ASSSGEYGYT
>TRBV6-5|TRBJ1-6
ASNAGTGFRALH
>TRBV19|TRBJ1-2
ASTPRGGDYGYT
>TRBV3-1/TRBV3-2|TRBJ2-3
ASSPSFAERDTQY
>TRBV6-1|TRBJ1-5
ASSEGVNQPQH
>TRBV15|TRBJ2-3
ATSIPDRGGTDTQY
>TRBV9|TRBJ2-7
ASSPQPGTGGYEQY
>TRBV19|TRBJ1-2
ASTLGQGRSEGYT
>TRBV6-1|TRBJ2-7
ASSDTGQGGFVYEQY
>TRBV4-3|TRBJ1-3
ASSQDRGRGNTIY
>TRBV6-2/TRBV6-3|TRBJ1-2
ASSSLKGFYGYT
>TRBV11-2|TRBJ2-7
ASVGGPRYEQY
>TRBV29-1|TRBJ2-3
SVERGQGNTDTQY
>TRBV6-5|TRBJ1-2
ASITYRGGGYT
>TRBV7-8|TRBJ2-2
ASRLRGQVDTGELF
>TRBV5-8|TRBJ1-6
ASSAPGGNSPLH
>TRBV5-1|TRBJ2-7
ASSSGVSYEQY
>TRBV11-2|TRBJ1-2
ASSKTPQNYGYT
>TRBV21-1|TRBJ1-4
ASSTPGQGYEKLF
>TRBV5-5|TRBJ2-7
ASSHWGVNEQY
>TRBV6-5|TRBJ1-1
ASRVSQGGWTEAF
>TRBV6-5|TRBJ1-2
ASNSETGGRGYT
>TRBV7-2|TRBJ1-5
ASSLVGGNQPQH
>TRBV10-3|TRBJ2-3
ASSRGTEITDTQY
>TRBV18|TRBJ1-6
ASSPERYNSPLH
>TRBV14|TRBJ1-3
ASSQDRVSGNTIY
>TRBV3-1/TRBV3-2|TRBJ2-7
ASSQPGQGGYEQY
>TRBV5-1|TRBJ2-2
ASSLAFLGSNTGELF
>TRBV9|TRBJ2-5
ASSVGLAGGETQY
>TRBV9|TRBJ1-1
ASSPREGETEAF
>TRBV2|TRBJ1-1
ASRPIDRGTEAF
>TRBV7-3|TRBJ2-1
ASSRTGVYNEQF
>TRBV11-2|TRBJ1-1
ASSLLGLNTEAF